Listed below are T cell receptor beta chains from one sample, sequenced in a study of cytomegalovirus exposure and HLA in healthy donors. Measured with immunoSEQ multiplex PCR; TCRdb has only the in-frame clones, and not every one. Among about 98,000 clones listed, roughly 70% were seen once. Input material: PBMCs. These receptors were taken from a man aged 50-60 years in good health and CMV-seronegative. The CDR3 runs from the conserved cysteine through the conserved F or W. D genes are given only for firm matches. Clone size appears in some rows only: once, few, many, or a class for an expanded clone.

TRBV20-1	TRBJ2-1	TRBD2	NA	CSARAGVVQFF	TGCAGTGCTAGGGCGGGAGTGGTGCAGTTCTTC
TRBV9	TRBJ2-3	TRBD1	NA	CASSPRTGAADTQYF	TGTGCCAGCAGCCCGAGGACAGGGGCCGCAGATACGCAGTATTTT
TRBV4-1	TRBJ2-1	NA	NA	CASSQGTGKNNEQFF	TGCGCCAGCAGCCAAGGTACGGGAAAAAACAATGAGCAGTTCTTC
TRBV27	TRBJ1-2	NA	NA	CASSRTSGDYGYTF	TGTGCCAGCAGTCGGACTTCCGGGGACTATGGCTACACCTTC
TRBV5-3	TRBJ1-5	NA	few	CARSLFRVQPQHF	TGTGCCAGAAGCTTGTTTCGAGTTCAGCCCCAGCATTTT
TRBV6-4	TRBJ2-3	TRBD1	NA	CASSDSTGGGDTQYF	TGTGCCAGCAGTGACTCCACAGGGGGTGGAGATACGCAGTATTTT
TRBV4-2	TRBJ2-1	TRBD2	NA	CASSQGTSGDEQFF	TGTGCCAGCAGCCAGGGGACTAGCGGGGATGAGCAGTTCTTC
TRBV7-9	TRBJ2-5	NA	NA	CASSLGGQVQETQYF	TGTGCCAGCAGCTTAGGGGGCCAAGTACAAGAGACCCAGTACTTC
TRBV27	TRBJ2-1	TRBD2	NA	CASRGLAGGYEQFF	TGTGCCAGCAGGGGACTAGCGGGAGGCTATGAGCAGTTCTTC
TRBV5-4	TRBJ2-1	TRBD2	few	CASSSGLAASYNEQFF	TGTGCCAGCAGCTCTGGGCTAGCGGCTTCCTACAATGAGCAGTTCTTC
TRBV30	TRBJ1-3	NA	NA	CAWLLSGNTIYF	TGTGCCTGGCTTCTCTCTGGAAACACCATATATTTT
TRBV19	TRBJ2-7	TRBD2	NA	CASSNPSFGGSYSEQYF	TGTGCCAGTAGTAACCCCTCATTTGGCGGGAGTTATAGCGAGCAGTACTTC
TRBV11-2	TRBJ2-2	TRBD2	NA	CASSSGGRVRELFF	TGTGCCAGCAGCTCCGGGGGGAGGGTCCGGGAGCTGTTTTTT
TRBV6-5	TRBJ2-1	TRBD1	NA	CASSWDSSNEQFF	TGTGCCAGCAGCTGGGACAGTTCCAATGAGCAGTTCTTC
TRBV7-9	TRBJ2-3	TRBD2	NA	CASSLRLAGRDTQYF	TGTGCCAGCAGCCTACGACTAGCGGGGAGGGATACGCAGTATTTT
TRBV28	TRBJ1-2	NA	NA	CASSLGPYGYTF	TGTGCCAGCAGTTTAGGGCCCTATGGCTACACCTTC
TRBV18	TRBJ1-2	TRBD1	once	CASSINSGTANYGYTF	TGTGCCAGCTCAATAAACTCCGGGACAGCTAACTATGGCTACACCTTC
TRBV4-1	TRBJ1-1	NA	NA	CASSQDTQNTEAFF	TGCGCCAGCAGCCAAGATACACAGAACACTGAAGCTTTCTTT
TRBV5-6	TRBJ2-1	NA	NA	CASSLGDLEQFF	TGTGCCAGCAGTTTGGGGGACTTGGAGCAGTTCTTC
TRBV29-1	TRBJ1-2	TRBD1	NA	CSVEERTGYGYTF	TGCAGCGTTGAAGAAAGGACAGGCTATGGCTACACCTTC
TRBV4-1	TRBJ1-5	NA	NA	CASSLVARRVGQPQHF	TGCGCCAGCAGCCTGGTGGCCAGACGGGTCGGTCAGCCCCAGCATTTT
TRBV7-9	TRBJ2-7	NA	once	CSSSSPRGKAYEQYF	TGTTCCAGCAGCTCACCCCGCGGTAAAGCCTACGAGCAGTACTTC
TRBV28	TRBJ2-1	TRBD2	NA	CASSLDRLAGDNEQFF	TGTGCCAGCAGTTTGGACCGACTAGCGGGGGACAATGAGCAGTTCTTC
TRBV11-2	TRBJ1-4	NA	NA	CASSPLGRRLFF	TGTGCCAGCAGCCCTCTGGGGAGACGACTGTTTTTT
TRBV29-1	TRBJ2-3	NA	NA	CSVEDRVDTQYF	TGCAGCGTTGAAGATCGCGTCGATACGCAGTATTTT
TRBV4-1	TRBJ1-1	NA	NA	CASSPRFNTEAFF	TGCGCCAGCAGCCCCAGATTCAACACTGAAGCTTTCTTT
TRBV6-1	TRBJ2-7	NA	NA	CAGISLAVAYEQYF	TGTGCCGGCATCTCCCTCGCGGTAGCCTACGAGCAGTACTTC
TRBV5-4	TRBJ2-7	TRBD2	NA	CASSATSGSIYEQYF	TGTGCCAGCAGCGCGACTAGCGGGAGTATCTACGAGCAGTACTTC
TRBV4-3	TRBJ2-2	NA	NA	CASSQDTSGAGELFF	TGCGCCAGCAGCCAAGATACGTCGGGGGCCGGGGAGCTGTTTTTT
TRBV7-9	TRBJ2-1	NA	few	CASSDGLLDNEQFF	TGTGCCAGCAGCGACGGACTACTAGACAATGAGCAGTTCTTC
TRBV6-1	TRBJ1-6	TRBD1	NA	CASLSGTGDGSPLHF	TGTGCCAGCTTAAGCGGGACAGGGGATGGTTCACCCCTCCACTTT
TRBV6-5	TRBJ2-7	TRBD1	NA	CASSYNGQGAGEQYF	TGTGCCAGCAGTTACAACGGACAGGGGGCGGGCGAGCAGTACTTC
TRBV19	TRBJ2-1	TRBD2	NA	CASSTGGPTSGRSSYNEQFF	TGTGCCAGTAGTACGGGGGGACCAACTAGCGGGCGTAGTAGTTACAATGAGCAGTTCTTC
TRBV21-1	TRBJ2-1	NA	NA	CASSKCRDRGRNEQFF	TGTGCCAGCAGCAAATGTAGGGACAGGGGGCGTAATGAGCAGTTCTTC
TRBV28	TRBJ1-4	NA	NA	CASSLGGMVNEKLFF	TGTGCCAGCAGTTTAGGGGGGATGGTTAATGAAAAACTGTTTTTT
TRBV9	TRBJ2-1	NA	NA	CASSARRLATMYNEQFF	TGTGCCAGCAGCGCTCGAAGGCTAGCGACCATGTACAATGAGCAGTTCTTC
TRBV7-9	TRBJ2-6	TRBD1	NA	CASSDRVSGANVLTF	TGTGCCAGCAGCGACAGGGTGTCTGGGGCCAACGTCCTGACTTTC
TRBV10-3	TRBJ1-1	TRBD1	NA	CAITGQGMNTEAFF	TGTGCCATCACAGGACAGGGAATGAACACTGAAGCTTTCTTT
TRBV18	TRBJ2-7	NA	NA	CASSPDVSSEQYF	TGTGCCAGCTCACCTGACGTCAGTAGCGAGCAGTACTTC
TRBV25-1	TRBJ2-3	NA	NA	CASLGDWGYTQYF	TGTGCCAGCCTGGGGGACTGGGGTTATACGCAGTATTTT
TRBV7-2	TRBJ2-2	NA	once	CASSMQGSVAGELFF	TGTGCCAGCAGTATGCAGGGGAGTGTCGCCGGGGAGCTGTTTTTT
TRBV7-9	TRBJ2-3	TRBD2	NA	CASSSDGGWSNTQYF	TGTGCCAGCAGCTCCGACGGGGGGTGGTCTAATACGCAGTATTTT
TRBV6-5	TRBJ2-3	TRBD1	NA	CASKTTGGTDTQYF	TGTGCCAGCAAAACTACAGGGGGGACAGATACGCAGTATTTT
TRBV7-3	TRBJ2-6	NA	few	CASSPTLYRSGANVLTF	TGTGCCAGCAGCCCTACCCTTTACAGATCTGGGGCCAACGTCCTGACTTTC
TRBV27	TRBJ2-3	NA	NA	CASSLGRGTDTQYF	TGTGCCAGCAGTTTAGGTAGGGGGACAGATACGCAGTATTTT
TRBV7-2	TRBJ1-5	NA	once	CASSLSSNQPQHF	TGTGCCAGCAGCTTAAGCAGCAATCAGCCCCAGCATTTT
TRBV19	TRBJ2-1	TRBD2	NA	CASSIVGGSEAYNEQFF	TGTGCCAGTAGTATAGTGGGCGGGAGCGAAGCCTACAATGAGCAGTTCTTC
TRBV13	TRBJ2-7	NA	NA	CASSTRDRTYEQYF	TGTGCCAGCAGCACCCGAGACAGGACCTACGAGCAGTACTTC
TRBV5-8	TRBJ1-5	TRBD1	NA	CASSFRDRDSDYSNQPQHF	TGTGCCAGCAGCTTTCGCGACCGGGACAGTGATTATAGCAATCAGCCCCAGCATTTT
TRBV28	TRBJ2-7	TRBD1	NA	CASSLWSGGTYEQYF	TGTGCCAGCAGTTTATGGTCAGGGGGTACATACGAGCAGTACTTC
TRBV25-1	TRBJ1-5	TRBD1	NA	CASSGVTGGTQHF	TGTGCCAGCAGTGGGGTTACAGGGGGCACCCAGCATTTT